Each of the 2 T cell receptor beta chains below was sequenced from the same sample in a study of blood T cell repertoires in COVID-19. TCRdb's copy holds only in-frame clones and misses some; the assay was immunoSEQ multiplex PCR. Of almost 250,000 clones in the sample, around nine tenths are singletons; the top ten hold over 4%. Source material: PBMCs or T cells enriched from blood (not recorded which). These receptor sequences come from a young woman who had recovered from COVID-19.

The chain uses TRBV18 and TRBJ2-7, with a weak D call TRBD1 (5 bases). The V and J ends lost 2 bases and 0 bases respectively, with 11 bases between them. Germline assignment: CDR1 KGHSH and CDR2 LQKENI. The CDR3 is made up of 15 amino acids. CDR3 nucleotide sequence: TGTGCCAGCTCACCAGGGGCTGCAAGCTCCTACGAGCAGTACTTC. This codes for CASSPGAASSYEQYF.

The chain joins TRBV6-2 or TRBV6-3 to TRBJ2-2, with D hard to call. The CDR3 runs 13 residues. Germline V gives CDR1 MNHEY, CDR2 SVGEGT. V shed 6 bases and J shed 6 bases, with 11 bases lying between them. Here the CDR3 reads CASSELIPGELFF. DNA of the CDR3: TGTGCCAGCAGCGAGCTCATCCCCGGGGAGCTGTTTTTT.